What follows is one T cell receptor beta chain and its context. The data are from a study of blood T cell repertoires in COVID-19. Study-wide context: Samples taken during acute and convalescent COVID-19 were collected in the United States, Italy and Spain. T cells, B-cell-depleted T cells, or PBMCs supplied cDNA or gDNA.

Authors' analysis steps: The assay estimated nucleated cells by amplifying reference gene primers. Sequencing used immunoSEQ multiplex PCR; TCRdb keeps in-frame clones, though not all of them. From that table come the V and J calls and clone size; the DNA was used to work out D and trimming. The repertoire holds some 100,000 clones, about 90% seen once, with roughly 8.1% in the top ten. This CDR3 is built from 16 residues. Germline CDR1 MNHNS, CDR2 SASEGT. The V segment lost 0 bases and the J segment 4 bases; nucleotides outside the gene matches: 3. J is TRBJ2-7 and V is TRBV6-1, with TRBD2 identical over 13 bases. This receptor was obtained from a woman aged 70-85 years with acute or convalescent COVID-19. The sample consisted of peripheral blood. The CDR3: CASSEARTSGGYEQYF. The CDR3 nucleotides read TGTGCCAGCAGTGAAGCGAGGACTAGCGGGGGATACGAGCAGTACTTC.